This T cell receptor beta chain was identified during a study of CD8 T cells in ankylosing spondylitis. Study-wide results and limits: Within peripheral blood, clones linked to disease were CD8+ and relatively rare. Characteristic, it appeared, of ankylosing spondylitis blood was a TCR beta motif of fewer than 10 highly homologous variants. Significantly higher representation of disease-linked clones was reported for matched ankylosing spondylitis synovial fluid.

This clonotype showed up many times. No antigen is known for it. Quantitative barcoded 5'-RACE was used to prepare TCR beta libraries. TCRdb re-called the 5' RACE reads through MiXCR, storing one row per CDR3 protein. Altogether roughly 130,000 distinct CDR3 sequences are present, roughly 8% being singletons, with the ten largest covering more than 7%. The clonotype comes from a male donor with ankylosing spondylitis. The sample taken for sequencing was synovial fluid, either unsorted or a sorted T cell fraction (not recorded which).

CDR3 coding DNA: TGTGCCATCAGTGAGAGGAGAGCCACCGGGGAGCTGTTTTTT. It is translated as CAISERRATGELFF. The chain links TRBV10-3 to TRBJ2-2; no reliable D call. V lost 2 bases, J lost 4 bases, and 8 bases lay in between. Germline V gene data show CDR1 as ENHRY and CDR2 as SYGVKD. There are 14 residues in the CDR3.